Sequencing of this T cell receptor (beta chain) was carried out in a study of OX40 agonist ivuxolimab in advanced cancers. In the study overall: Patients with prior anti-PD-1, anti-PD-L1 or anti-CTLA-4 therapy were eligible; less than 50% had some.

The CDR3 is 14 residues long. Germline CDR1 reads SGHDN; CDR2 reads FVKESK. V gave up 1 base and J gave up 4 bases; unmatched junction bases: 0. Assay: immunoSEQ multiplex PCR; the TCRdb copy retains only in-frame clones and omits some. This table has tens of thousands of clones, under 95% appearing once. The rearrangement links TRBV14 to TRBJ2-1; 8 bases agree with TRBD2. The TCR originated in an adult with an advanced solid tumor such as melanoma, head and neck, liver or kidney cancer. Sample: CD4+ or CD8+ T cells sorted from blood, taken in a trial of the OX40 agonist ivuxolimab. CDR3 DNA: TGTGCCAGCAGCCAAGGCGGGAGGTACAATGAGCAGTTCTTC. This encodes CASSQGGRYNEQFF.